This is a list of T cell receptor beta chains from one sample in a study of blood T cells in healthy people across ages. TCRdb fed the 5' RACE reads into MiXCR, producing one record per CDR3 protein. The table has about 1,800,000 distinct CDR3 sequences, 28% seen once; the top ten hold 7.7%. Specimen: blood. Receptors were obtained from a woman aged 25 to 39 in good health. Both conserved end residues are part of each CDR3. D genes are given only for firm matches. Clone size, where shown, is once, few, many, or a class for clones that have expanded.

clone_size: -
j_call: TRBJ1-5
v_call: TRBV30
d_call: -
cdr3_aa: CAWSAGHNNQPQHF
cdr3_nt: TGTGCCTGGAGTGCGGGGCATAACAATCAGCCCCAGCATTTT

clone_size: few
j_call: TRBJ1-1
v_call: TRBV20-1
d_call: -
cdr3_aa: CSGTESNTEAFF
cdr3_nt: TGCAGTGGAACTGAATCGAACACTGAAGCTTTCTTT

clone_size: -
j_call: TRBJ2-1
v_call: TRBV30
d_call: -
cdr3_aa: CAWRRGTYEQFF
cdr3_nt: TGTGCCTGGAGAAGGGGAACCTACGAGCAGTTCTTC

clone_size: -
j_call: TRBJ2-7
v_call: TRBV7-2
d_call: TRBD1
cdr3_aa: CASSFLTGGTSYEQYF
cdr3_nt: TGTGCCAGCAGCTTCCTAACAGGGGGCACCTCCTACGAGCAGTACTTC

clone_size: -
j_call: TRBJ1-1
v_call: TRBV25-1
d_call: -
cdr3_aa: CASSEYGGPDTEAFF
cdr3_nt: TGTGCCAGCAGTGAATATGGGGGCCCGGACACTGAAGCTTTCTTT

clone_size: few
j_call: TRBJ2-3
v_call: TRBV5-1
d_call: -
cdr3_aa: CASRIGTAGYADTQYF
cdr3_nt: TGCGCCAGCCGGATAGGGACAGCGGGTTATGCAGATACGCAGTATTTT

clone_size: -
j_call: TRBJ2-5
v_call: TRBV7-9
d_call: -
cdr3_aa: CASSSGVGAEETQYF
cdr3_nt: TGTGCCAGCAGCTCAGGAGTGGGGGCTGAGGAGACCCAGTACTTC

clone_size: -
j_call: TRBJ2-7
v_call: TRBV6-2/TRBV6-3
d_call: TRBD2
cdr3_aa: CASSYILAGNENEQYF
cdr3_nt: TGTGCCAGCAGCTATATACTAGCGGGAAATGAGAATGAGCAGTACTTC

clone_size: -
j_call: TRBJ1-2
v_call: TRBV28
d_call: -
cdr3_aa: CASWQSLYGYTF
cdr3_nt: TGTGCCAGCTGGCAGAGCCTTTATGGCTACACCTTC

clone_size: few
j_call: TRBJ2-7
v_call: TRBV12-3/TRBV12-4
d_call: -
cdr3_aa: CASSFRRFVEQYF
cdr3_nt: TGTGCCAGCAGTTTCCGCCGGTTTGTTGAGCAGTACTTC

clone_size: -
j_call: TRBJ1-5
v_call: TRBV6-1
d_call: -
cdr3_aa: CASSESNGPNQPQHF
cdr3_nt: TGTGCCAGCAGTGAATCGAACGGACCCAATCAGCCCCAGCATTTT

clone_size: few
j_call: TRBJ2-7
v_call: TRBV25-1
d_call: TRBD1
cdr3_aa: CASEGGASYEQYF
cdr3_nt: TGTGCCAGCGAAGGGGGCGCAAGTTACGAGCAGTACTTC

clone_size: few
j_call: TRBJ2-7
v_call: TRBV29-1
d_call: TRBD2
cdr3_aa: CSVVSGLAGGNEQYF
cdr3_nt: TGCAGCGTTGTATCAGGTCTAGCGGGAGGAAATGAGCAGTACTTC

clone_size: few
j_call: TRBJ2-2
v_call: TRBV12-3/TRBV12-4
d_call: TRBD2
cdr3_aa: CASSLGLAGWGGELFF
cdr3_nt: TGTGCCAGCAGTCTCGGACTAGCGGGCTGGGGCGGGGAGCTGTTTTTT

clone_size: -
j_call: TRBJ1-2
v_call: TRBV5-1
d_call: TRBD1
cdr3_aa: CASSLAEGAGGYTF
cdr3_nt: TGCGCCAGCAGCTTGGCCGAGGGGGCCGGTGGCTACACCTTC

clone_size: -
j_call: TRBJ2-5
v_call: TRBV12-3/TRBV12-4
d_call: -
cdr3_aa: CAGSTLAGETQYF
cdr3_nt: TGTGCCGGCAGTACTTTAGCTGGAGAGACCCAGTACTTC

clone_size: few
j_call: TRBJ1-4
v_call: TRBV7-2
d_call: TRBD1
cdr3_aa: CASSSTGTGGGEKLFF
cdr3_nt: TGTGCCAGCAGCAGTACCGGGACAGGGGGCGGTGAAAAACTGTTTTTT

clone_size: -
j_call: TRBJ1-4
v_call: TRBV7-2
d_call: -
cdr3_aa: CASSSRVGEKLFF
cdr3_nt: TGTGCCAGCAGCTCCCGGGTCGGTGAAAAACTGTTTTTT

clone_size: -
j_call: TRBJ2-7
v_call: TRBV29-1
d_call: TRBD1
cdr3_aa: CSGDSKYEQYF
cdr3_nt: TGCAGCGGGGACAGTAAGTACGAGCAGTACTTC

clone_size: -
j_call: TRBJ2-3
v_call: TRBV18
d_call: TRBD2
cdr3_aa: CASSPSLAGDTDTQYF
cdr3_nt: TGTGCCAGCTCACCATCCCTAGCGGGGGACACAGATACGCAGTATTTT

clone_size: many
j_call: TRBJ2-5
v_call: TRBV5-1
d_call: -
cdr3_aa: CASSWDVETQYF
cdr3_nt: TGCGCCAGCAGCTGGGACGTGGAGACCCAGTACTTC

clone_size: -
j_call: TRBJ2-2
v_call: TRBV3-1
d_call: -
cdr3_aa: CASRKSGTNTGELFF
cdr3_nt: TGTGCCAGCAGGAAGTCCGGGACTAACACCGGGGAGCTGTTTTTT

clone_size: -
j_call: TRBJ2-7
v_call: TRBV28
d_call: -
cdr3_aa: CASRPRGRTYEQYF
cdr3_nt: TGTGCCAGCAGGCCCCGGGGCCGTACCTACGAGCAGTACTTC

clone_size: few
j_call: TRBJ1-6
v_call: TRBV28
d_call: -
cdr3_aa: CASSFPYPSPLHF
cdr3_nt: TGTGCCAGCAGTTTCCCGTACCCTTCACCCCTCCACTTT

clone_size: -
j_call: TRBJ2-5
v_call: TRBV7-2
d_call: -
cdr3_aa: CASSSSDYLPKETQYF
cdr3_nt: TGTGCCAGCAGCTCTTCGGACTACCTACCCAAAGAGACCCAGTACTTC

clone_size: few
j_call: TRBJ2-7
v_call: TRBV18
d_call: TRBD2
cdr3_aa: CASSPGGAGAYEQYF
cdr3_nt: TGTGCCAGCTCACCGGGTGGGGCGGGAGCTTACGAGCAGTACTTC

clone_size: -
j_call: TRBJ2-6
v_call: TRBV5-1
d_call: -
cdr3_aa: CASARVAGANVRTF
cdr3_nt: TGCGCCAGCGCCCGGGTCGCTGGGGCCAACGTCCGGACTTTC

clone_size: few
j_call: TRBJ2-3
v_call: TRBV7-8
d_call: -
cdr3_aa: CASSTIGAGPLHTQYF
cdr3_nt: TGTGCCAGCAGCACTATCGGGGCGGGCCCTCTCCATACGCAGTATTTT

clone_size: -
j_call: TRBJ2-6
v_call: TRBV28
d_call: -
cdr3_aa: CASSTQGSGANVLTF
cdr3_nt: TGTGCCAGCAGTACTCAGGGGTCAGGGGCCAACGTCCTGACTTTC

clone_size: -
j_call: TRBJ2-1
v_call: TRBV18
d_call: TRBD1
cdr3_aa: CASSLDRVTSEQFF
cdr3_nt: TGTGCCAGCTCGCTTGACAGGGTAACAAGTGAGCAGTTCTTC

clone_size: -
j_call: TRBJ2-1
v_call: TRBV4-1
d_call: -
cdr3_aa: CASSQGEGGQNNEQFF
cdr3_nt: TGCGCCAGCAGCCAAGGGGAGGGGGGGCAAAACAATGAGCAGTTCTTC

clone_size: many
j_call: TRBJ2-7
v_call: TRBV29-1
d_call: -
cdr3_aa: CSVELYRAGEQYF
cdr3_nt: TGCAGCGTTGAATTATACAGGGCTGGCGAGCAGTACTTC

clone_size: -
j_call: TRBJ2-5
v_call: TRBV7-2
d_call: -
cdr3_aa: CASSPQLGHQGTQYF
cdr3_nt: TGTGCCAGCAGCCCCCAACTAGGCCACCAAGGGACCCAATACTTC

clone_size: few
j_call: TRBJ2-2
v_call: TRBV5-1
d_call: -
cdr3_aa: CASSLDPGTGELFF
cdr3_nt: TGCGCCAGCAGCTTGGACCCGGGCACCGGGGAGCTGTTTTTT

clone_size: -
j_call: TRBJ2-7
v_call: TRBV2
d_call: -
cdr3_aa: CTSRGGPITTYERYF
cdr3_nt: TGTACCAGCAGGGGGGGGCCCATCACCACCTACGAGCGGTACTTC

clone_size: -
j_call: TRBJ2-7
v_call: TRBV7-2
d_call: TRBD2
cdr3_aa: CASSLEGTSGSYPYEQYF
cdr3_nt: TGTGCCAGCAGCTTAGAGGGGACTAGCGGGTCCTACCCCTACGAGCAGTACTTC

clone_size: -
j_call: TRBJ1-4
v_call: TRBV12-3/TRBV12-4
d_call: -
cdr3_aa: CASSPGQRERFF
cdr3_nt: TGTGCCAGCAGCCCTGGACAGAGGGAACGGTTTTTT

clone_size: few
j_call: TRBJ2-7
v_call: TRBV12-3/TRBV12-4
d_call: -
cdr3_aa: CASSPQGIISHEQYF
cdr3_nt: TGTGCCAGCAGTCCACAGGGTATAATCTCGCACGAGCAGTACTTC

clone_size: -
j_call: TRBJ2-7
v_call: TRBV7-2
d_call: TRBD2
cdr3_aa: CASSPQWTSGGHAYNEQYF
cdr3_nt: TGTGCCAGCAGCCCCCAGTGGACTAGCGGGGGGCACGCCTACAATGAGCAGTACTTC

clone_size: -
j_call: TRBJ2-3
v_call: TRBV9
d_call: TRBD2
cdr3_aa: CASSTPRASGETDTQYF
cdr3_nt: TGTGCCAGCAGCACCCCGAGGGCTAGCGGAGAAACAGATACGCAGTATTTT

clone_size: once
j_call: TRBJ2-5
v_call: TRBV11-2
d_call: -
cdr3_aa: CASSLGHQLHGETQYF
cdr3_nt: TGTGCCAGCAGCTTAGGGCATCAACTACACGGGGAGACCCAGTACTTC

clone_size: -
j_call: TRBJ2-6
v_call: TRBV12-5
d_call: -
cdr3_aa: CATLSSGANVLTF
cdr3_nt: TGTGCTACCCTTTCGTCTGGGGCCAACGTCCTGACTTTC

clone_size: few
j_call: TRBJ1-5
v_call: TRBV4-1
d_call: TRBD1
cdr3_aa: CASSLSRDRAGQPQHF
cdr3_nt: TGCGCCAGCAGCCTGTCCCGGGACAGGGCCGGTCAGCCCCAGCATTTT

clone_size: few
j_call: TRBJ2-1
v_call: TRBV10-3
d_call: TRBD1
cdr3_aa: CAIRSGTGIDNEQFF
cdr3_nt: TGTGCCATCAGATCCGGGACAGGAATTGACAATGAGCAGTTCTTC

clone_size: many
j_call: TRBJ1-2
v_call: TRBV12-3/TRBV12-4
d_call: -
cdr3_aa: CASSPTGTGYGYTF
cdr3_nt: TGCGCCAGCAGCCCCACGGGAACTGGCTATGGCTACACCTTC

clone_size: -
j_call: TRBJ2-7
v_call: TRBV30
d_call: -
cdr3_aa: CAWSAYRAPAYEQYF
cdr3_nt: TGTGCCTGGAGTGCTTATCGGGCCCCCGCCTACGAGCAGTACTTC

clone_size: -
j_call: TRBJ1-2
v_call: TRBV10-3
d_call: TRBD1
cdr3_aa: CAISGTGGYGYTF
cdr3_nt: TGTGCCATCAGTGGGACAGGGGGCTATGGCTACACCTTC

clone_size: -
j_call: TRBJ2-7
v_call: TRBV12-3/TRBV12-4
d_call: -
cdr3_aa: CVSSFLLAYEQYF
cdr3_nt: TGTGTCAGCAGTTTCCTCCTAGCGTACGAGCAGTACTTC

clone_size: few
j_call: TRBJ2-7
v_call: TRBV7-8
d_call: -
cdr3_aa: CASSIDSSGPYEQYF
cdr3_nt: TGTGCCAGCAGCATAGACTCGAGCGGTCCCTACGAGCAGTACTTC

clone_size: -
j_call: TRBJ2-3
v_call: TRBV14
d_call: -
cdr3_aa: CASSQDWLDTQYF
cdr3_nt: TGTGCCAGCAGCCAAGATTGGCTAGATACGCAGTATTTT

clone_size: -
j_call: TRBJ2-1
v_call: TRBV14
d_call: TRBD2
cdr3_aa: CASSQQTSGFDGQFF
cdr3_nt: TGTGCCAGCAGCCAACAGACTAGCGGTTTTGATGGCCAGTTCTTC

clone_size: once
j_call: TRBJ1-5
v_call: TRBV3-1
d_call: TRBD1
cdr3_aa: CASSQRGTGDQPQHF
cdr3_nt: TGTGCCAGCAGCCAAAGAGGGACAGGGGATCAGCCCCAGCATTTT

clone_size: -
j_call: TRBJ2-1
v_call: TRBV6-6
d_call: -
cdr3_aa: CASLAVLSSYNEQFF
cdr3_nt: TGTGCCAGCCTTGCAGTACTTAGCTCCTACAATGAGCAGTTCTTC

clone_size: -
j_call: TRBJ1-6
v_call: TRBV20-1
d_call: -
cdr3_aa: CSARDPKGFNSPLHF
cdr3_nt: TGCAGTGCTAGAGATCCCAAAGGGTTCAATTCACCCCTCCACTTT

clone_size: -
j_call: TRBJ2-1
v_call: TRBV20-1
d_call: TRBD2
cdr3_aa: CSARSLAGVGFNEQFF
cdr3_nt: TGCAGTGCTAGAAGCCTAGCGGGAGTAGGGTTCAATGAGCAGTTCTTC

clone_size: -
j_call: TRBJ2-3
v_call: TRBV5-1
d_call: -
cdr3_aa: CASSSVEGAVTDTQYF
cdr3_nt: TGCGCCAGCAGCTCGGTTGAGGGCGCTGTCACAGATACGCAGTATTTT

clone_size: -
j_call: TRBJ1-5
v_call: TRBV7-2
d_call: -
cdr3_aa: CASSLVGEYNQPQHF
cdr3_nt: TGTGCCAGCAGCTTAGTGGGGGAGTACAATCAGCCCCAGCATTTT

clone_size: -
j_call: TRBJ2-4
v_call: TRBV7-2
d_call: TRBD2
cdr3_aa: CASSLIIAGGPKNIQYF
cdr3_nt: TGTGCCAGCAGCTTAATTATAGCGGGAGGACCCAAAAACATTCAGTACTTC

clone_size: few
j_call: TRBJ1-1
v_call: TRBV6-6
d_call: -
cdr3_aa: CASSTNHWTAFRLEAFF
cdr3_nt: TGTGCCAGCAGTACCAACCACTGGACAGCCTTTCGTCTGGAAGCTTTCTTT